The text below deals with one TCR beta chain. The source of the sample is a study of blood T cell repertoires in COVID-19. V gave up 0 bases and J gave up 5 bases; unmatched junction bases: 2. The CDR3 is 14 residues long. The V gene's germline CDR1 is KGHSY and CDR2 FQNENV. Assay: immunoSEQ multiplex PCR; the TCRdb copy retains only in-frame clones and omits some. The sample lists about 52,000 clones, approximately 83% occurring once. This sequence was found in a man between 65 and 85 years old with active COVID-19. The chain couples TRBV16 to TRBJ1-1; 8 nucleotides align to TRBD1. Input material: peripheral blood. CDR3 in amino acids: CASSQSRTGTEAFF. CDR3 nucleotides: TGTGCCAGCAGCCAATCAAGGACAGGGACTGAAGCTTTCTTT.